A selection of T cell receptor beta chains follows, all from one sample in a study of T cell changes during pregnancy in multiple sclerosis. Clones were read by immunoSEQ multiplex PCR, and TCRdb kept only the in-frame ones, dropping some. This sample has about 35,000 clones, with roughly nine tenths found just once. The starting material was CD4+ T cells from peripheral blood mononuclear cells, obtained in the third trimester of pregnancy. The receptor source for this set is a female donor in good health, enrolled as a control in a pregnancy study. CDR3s include the opening cysteine and the closing phenylalanine or tryptophan. Fields, in order: CDR3 length, V gene, clone size, J gene, D gene, CDR3 DNA, CDR3 protein. A D gene is named only where the DNA matches it firmly. Size values are once, few and many counts, or a class for expanded clones, and some rows have none.

14	TRBV6-1	NA	TRBJ1-2	TRBD1	TGTGCCAGCAGGGGCCCAGGGGGGCCTGGGGGCTACACCTTC	CASRGPGGPGGYTF
13	TRBV14	NA	TRBJ1-2	NA	TGTGCCAGCAGCCAAGGGGGAGGAGTATTCCACACCTTC	CASSQGGGVFHTF
14	TRBV7-9	once	TRBJ2-7	TRBD1	TGTGCCAGCAGCCCCCGGACAGGGCACTACGAGCAGTACTTC	CASSPRTGHYEQYF
15	TRBV18	NA	TRBJ2-3	NA	TGTGCCAGCTCAGAACCAGGCTCCCCGCAAGATACGCAGTATTTT	CASSEPGSPQDTQYF
18	TRBV7-8	NA	TRBJ2-6	TRBD2	TGTGCCAGCAGCTTTATGGGTGTGGGAGGGGCGTGGGCCAACGTCCTGACTTTC	CASSFMGVGGAWANVLTF
14	TRBV7-9	NA	TRBJ2-1	NA	TGTGCCAGCAGCCGGGGCCTAGCGAGCAATGAGCAGTTCTTC	CASSRGLASNEQFF
16	TRBV15	NA	TRBJ1-2	TRBD1	TGTGCCACCAGCAGCTGGGGACAGGGCGCTAACTATGGCTACACCTTC	CATSSWGQGANYGYTF
16	TRBV6-4	NA	TRBJ1-3	TRBD1	TGTGCCAGCAGTGAAAGGGACAGGGTGATAGGAAACACCATATATTTT	CASSERDRVIGNTIYF
15	TRBV5-1	NA	TRBJ2-7	TRBD2	TGCGCCAGCAGCTTGTCTAGCGGGAGCTGGAACGAGCAGTACTTC	CASSLSSGSWNEQYF
13	TRBV27	NA	TRBJ2-3	TRBD2	TGTGCCAGCAGACTAGCGGGGACAGATACGCAGTATTTT	CASRLAGTDTQYF
16	TRBV28	NA	TRBJ1-1	TRBD1	TGTGCCAGCAGGGAACAGGGGGCAAGCTCGAACACTGAAGCTTTCTTT	CASREQGASSNTEAFF